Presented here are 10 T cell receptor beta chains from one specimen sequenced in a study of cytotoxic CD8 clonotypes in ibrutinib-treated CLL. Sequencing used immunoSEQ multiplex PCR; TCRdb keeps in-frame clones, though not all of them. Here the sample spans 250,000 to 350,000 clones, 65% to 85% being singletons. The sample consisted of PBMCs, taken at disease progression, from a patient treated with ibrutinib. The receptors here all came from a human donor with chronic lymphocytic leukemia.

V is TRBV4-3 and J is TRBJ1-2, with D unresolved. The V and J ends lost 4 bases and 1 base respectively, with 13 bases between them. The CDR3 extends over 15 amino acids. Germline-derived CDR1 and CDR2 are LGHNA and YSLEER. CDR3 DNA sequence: TGCGCCAGCAGCCCAACCCGCTACGGTAACTATGGCTACACCTTC. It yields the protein CASSPTRYGNYGYTF.

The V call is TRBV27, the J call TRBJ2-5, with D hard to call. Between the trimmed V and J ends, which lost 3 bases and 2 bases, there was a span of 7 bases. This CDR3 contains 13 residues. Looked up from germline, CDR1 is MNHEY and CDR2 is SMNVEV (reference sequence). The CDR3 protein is CASSFPGQETQYF. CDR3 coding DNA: TGTGCCAGCAGTTTTCCCGGTCAAGAGACCCAGTACTTC.

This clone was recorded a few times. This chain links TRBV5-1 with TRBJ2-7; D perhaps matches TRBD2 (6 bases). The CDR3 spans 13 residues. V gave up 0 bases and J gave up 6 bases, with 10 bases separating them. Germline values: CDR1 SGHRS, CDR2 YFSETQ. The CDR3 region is CASSLGRGFEQYF. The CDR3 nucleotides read TGCGCCAGCAGCTTGGGGCGGGGTTTCGAGCAGTACTTC.

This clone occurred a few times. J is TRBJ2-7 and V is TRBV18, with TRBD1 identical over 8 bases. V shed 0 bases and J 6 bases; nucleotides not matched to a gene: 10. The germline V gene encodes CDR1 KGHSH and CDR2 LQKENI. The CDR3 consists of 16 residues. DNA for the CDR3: TGTGCCAGCTCACCACCTACCGGGACAGGATCCCTCGAGCAGTACTTC. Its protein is CASSPPTGTGSLEQYF.

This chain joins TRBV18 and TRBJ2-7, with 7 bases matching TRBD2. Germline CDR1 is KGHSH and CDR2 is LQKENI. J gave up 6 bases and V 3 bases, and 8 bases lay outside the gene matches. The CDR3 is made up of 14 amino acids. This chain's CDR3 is CASSPGGRDREQYF. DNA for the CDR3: TGTGCCAGCTCACCGGGAGGGAGGGATCGCGAGCAGTACTTC.

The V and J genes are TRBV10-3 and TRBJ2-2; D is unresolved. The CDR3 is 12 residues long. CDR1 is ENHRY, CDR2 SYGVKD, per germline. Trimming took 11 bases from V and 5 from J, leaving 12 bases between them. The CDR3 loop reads CAFAGSTGELFF. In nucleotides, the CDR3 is TGTGCCTTCGCCGGGTCTACCGGGGAGCTGTTTTTT.

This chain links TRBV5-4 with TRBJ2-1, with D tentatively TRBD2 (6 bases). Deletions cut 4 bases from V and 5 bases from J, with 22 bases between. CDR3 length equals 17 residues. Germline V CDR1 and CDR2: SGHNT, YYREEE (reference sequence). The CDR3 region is CASSILSLALVDNEQFF. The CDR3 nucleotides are TGTGCCAGCAGCATCCTTTCACTAGCCTTAGTCGACAATGAGCAGTTCTTC.

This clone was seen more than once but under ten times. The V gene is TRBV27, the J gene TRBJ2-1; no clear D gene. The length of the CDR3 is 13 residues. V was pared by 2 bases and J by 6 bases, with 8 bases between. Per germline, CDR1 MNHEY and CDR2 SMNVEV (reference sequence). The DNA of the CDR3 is TGTGCCAGCAGTTTAGCTAGATTCAATGAGCAGTTCTTC. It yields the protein CASSLARFNEQFF.

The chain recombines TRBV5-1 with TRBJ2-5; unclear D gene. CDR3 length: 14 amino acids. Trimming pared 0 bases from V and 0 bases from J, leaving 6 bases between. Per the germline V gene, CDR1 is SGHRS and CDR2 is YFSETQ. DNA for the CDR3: TGCGCCAGCAGCTTGGCTGGCTACCAAGAGACCCAGTACTTC. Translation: CASSLAGYQETQYF.

The DNA of the CDR3 is TGTGCCAGTAGTATCCTCCTGACTAGCACCGCGAACACCGGGGAGCTGTTTTTT. Translation gives CASSILLTSTANTGELFF. The gene calls are TRBV19 and TRBJ2-2, with 7 nucleotides matching TRBD2. The junction had 10 bases not matched to a gene; V was cut back by 3 bases and J by 0 bases. The CDR3 loop spans 18 amino acids. Germline V gives CDR1 LNHDA, CDR2 SQIVND (reference sequence). The variable domain in full, completed from reference TRBV19 and TRBJ2-2, reads DGGITQSPKYLFRKEGQNVTLSCEQNLNHDAMYWYRQDPGQGLRLIYYSQIVNDFQKGDIAEGYSVSREKKESFPLTVTSAQKNPTAFYLCASSILLTSTANTGELFFGEGSRLTVL.